These 32 T cell receptor beta chains originate from one sample sequenced in a study of patients and donors after allogeneic stem cell transplantation. A single record per CDR3 protein comes from TCRdb applying MiXCR to the RT-PCR reads. Of over 150,000 distinct CDR3 sequences listed, approximately 41% were seen once; the top ten hold around 35%. Sample: blood, either unsorted or a sorted T cell fraction (not recorded which). The source of these receptors is a human donor who was either an allogeneic HSCT recipient or a stem cell or donor lymphocyte infusion donor (not recorded which). It is not recorded whose cells these are; they may come from a transplant donor.

The gene calls are TRBV7-9 and TRBJ1-1, with D possibly being TRBD1 (6 bases). Deletions cut 0 bases from V and 3 bases from J, with 11 bases between. The germline CDR1 and CDR2 sequences are SEHNR and FQNEAQ (reference sequence). This CDR3 region has 15 residues. For the CDR3, the DNA is TGTGCCAGCAGCTTAGCACAGGGACGGGACACTGAAGCTTTCTTT. Encoded protein: CASSLAQGRDTEAFF.

The chain combines TRBV7-9 with TRBJ1-5; D perhaps matches TRBD1 (5 bases). CDR3 length: 13 amino acids. Germline values: CDR1 SEHNR, CDR2 FQNEAQ (reference sequence). Trimming left V 4 bases short and J 7 bases short, with 11 bases between. The CDR3 DNA sequence: TGTGCCAGCAGCTGGGGGGTCGGGCAGCCCCAGCATTTT. As protein: CASSWGVGQPQHF.

This CDR3 reads CASSSRQKSTDTQYF. The CDR3 coding sequence is TGTGCCAGCAGCTCCCGACAGAAAAGCACAGATACGCAGTATTTT. The V and J genes are TRBV7-9 and TRBJ2-3, with a possible D match to TRBD1 (5 bases). The CDR3 loop spans 15 amino acids. Trimming cost V 4 bases and J 0 bases, with 11 bases left between them. CDR1 is SEHNR, CDR2 FQNEAQ, per germline (reference sequence).

This clonotype was seen a handful of times. The rearrangement joins TRBV6-6 to TRBJ1-3; perhaps TRBD1 as D (5 bases). The CDR3 consists of 15 residues. V was cut by 6 bases and J by 0 bases, with 12 bases left in between. Germline lookup yields CDR1 MNHNY and CDR2 SVGAGI (reference sequence). This CDR3 reads CASSLGTASGNTIYF. CDR3 bases: TGTGCCAGCAGCCTCGGGACGGCCTCTGGAAACACCATATATTTT.

This clonotype was seen a handful of times. The genes are TRBV24-1 and TRBJ2-7; 8 nucleotides align to TRBD1. V lost 5 bases, J lost 3 bases, and 8 bases stayed unmatched. The CDR3 extends over 15 amino acids. Germline-derived CDR1 and CDR2 are KGHDR and SFDVKD. The CDR3, as DNA: TGTGCCACCAGTGCTAGACAGGGGATCAACTACGAGCAGTACTTC. Its translation is CATSARQGINYEQYF.

This clonotype was observed a few times. The chain uses TRBV12-3 or TRBV12-4 and TRBJ1-5, with D unresolved. The CDR3 has 13 amino acids. Deletions cut 4 bases from V and 0 bases from J, with 4 bases between. CDR3 residues: CASSWASNQPQHF. CDR3 sequence (DNA): TGTGCCAGCAGTTGGGCTAGCAATCAGCCCCAGCATTTT.

The rearrangement uses TRBV7-2 and TRBJ2-2, with 7 bases that match TRBD2. CDR1 is SGHTA and CDR2 is FQGNSA in the germline V gene. The CDR3 is 14 residues long. With 5 bases clipped from V and 5 bases from J, the junction kept 5 bases outside the gene matches. CDR3 DNA sequence: TGTGCCAGCAGCGTCAGACTAGCTACCGGGGAGCTGTTTTTT. It is translated as CASSVRLATGELFF.

The rearrangement links TRBV28 to TRBJ1-5; no clear D gene. The CDR3 sequence is 13 residues long. V was shortened by 6 bases and J by 3 bases, with 9 bases between the two germline ends. Germline loops: CDR1 MDHEN, CDR2 SYDVKM. The CDR3 loop reads CASRRGLNQPQHF. The CDR3 DNA is TGTGCCAGCAGGCGAGGACTCAATCAGCCCCAGCATTTT.

V gene TRBV9 combines with J gene TRBJ2-7; possible D gene TRBD2, 5 bases. CDR1 is SGDLS and CDR2 is YYNGEE in the germline V gene. The V and J ends lost 1 base and 3 bases respectively, with 14 bases between them. The CDR3 sequence is 15 residues long. CDR3 sequence reads: CASSVYEGMGYEQYF. The CDR3 DNA follows: TGTGCCAGCAGCGTATACGAGGGAATGGGCTACGAGCAGTACTTC.

This clonotype came up a few times. The chain employs TRBV6-6 and TRBJ1-1; the match to TRBD1 covers 9 bases. J gave up 6 bases and V 7 bases, and 12 bases lay outside the gene matches. In germline, CDR1 is MNHNY, CDR2 SVGAGI (reference sequence). The CDR3 is 15 amino acids. This CDR3 is CASTGTGSMLAEAFF. The CDR3 nucleotides are TGTGCCAGCACAGGGACAGGGTCTATGCTCGCTGAAGCTTTCTTT.

In DNA, the CDR3 is TGTGCCAGCAGTTTAAAGGGACAGGGCCACTATGGCTACACCTTC. This codes for CASSLKGQGHYGYTF. The chain carries TRBV12-3 or TRBV12-4 and TRBJ1-2, with 9 bases lining up with TRBD1. The junction had 4 bases not matched to a gene; V was cut back by 2 bases and J by 3 bases. This CDR3 is 15 amino acids long.

This clonotype came up a few times. The chain has TRBV12-3 or TRBV12-4 and TRBJ1-2, with a possible D match to TRBD1 (5 bases). Deletions cut 5 bases from V and 5 bases from J, with 15 bases between. This CDR3 contains 14 residues. CDR3 protein: CASSPETVLYGYTF. CDR3 bases: TGTGCCAGCAGTCCGGAGACAGTGCTGTATGGCTACACCTTC.

This clonotype was seen more than once but under ten times. J is TRBJ1-6 and V is TRBV7-2; tentatively, D is TRBD1 (5 bases). The CDR3 consists of 16 residues. The germline CDR1 and CDR2 sequences are SGHTA and FQGNSA. The V gene lost 4 bases and the J gene lost 7 bases, with 17 bases spanning the gap. For the CDR3, the DNA is TGTGCCAGCAGCTCCCGGTCAGGGAAAGGGAATTCACCCCTCCACTTT. This translates into CASSSRSGKGNSPLHF.

The V and J genes are TRBV28 and TRBJ1-2; D is possibly TRBD1 (5 bases). V lost 5 bases and J lost 4, with 17 bases in between. CDR3 size: 15 residues. Germline V gives CDR1 MDHEN, CDR2 SYDVKM. The CDR3 loop reads CASSRPMDTAYGYTF. The CDR3, as DNA: TGTGCCAGCAGTAGACCTATGGACACCGCCTATGGCTACACCTTC.

The rearrangement joins TRBV12-3 or TRBV12-4 to TRBJ1-2; D is undetermined. The CDR3 sequence is 16 residues long. The ends were cut back, 6 bases at V and 4 bases at J, with 21 bases in the middle. The DNA for the CDR3 is TGTGCCAGCAGCCCGCAGGTCAGGCCCCCAGGCTATGGCTACACCTTC. Translation: CASSPQVRPPGYGYTF.

The J gene is TRBJ2-2, the V gene TRBV10-3, with 14 bases aligning to TRBD2. The CDR3 covers 17 residues. CDR1 is ENHRY, CDR2 SYGVKD, per germline. Trimming cost V 6 bases and J 4 bases; bases outside gene matches: 7. The CDR3 sequence is CAIRPPGLAGVTGELFF. The CDR3 nucleotides are TGTGCCATCAGACCCCCGGGACTAGCGGGAGTCACCGGGGAGCTGTTTTTT.

The rearrangement uses TRBV4-3 and TRBJ1-1, with TRBD1 matching over 7 bases. The CDR3 runs to 18 residues. V lost 0 bases and J lost 7; bases outside the gene matches: 17. Germline V lookup: CDR1 LGHNA, CDR2 YSLEER. CDR3 sequence (DNA): TGCGCCAGCAGCCAAGATCTAGGCCGGGAGGGGGCGACCCTTGAAGCTTTCTTT. This sequence encodes CASSQDLGREGATLEAFF.

This clonotype has just a few counts. This CDR3 is CASGPRDGQETQYF. The CDR3 coding sequence is TGTGCCAGCGGACCCAGGGACGGCCAAGAGACCCAGTACTTC. The V gene is TRBV7-9, the J gene TRBJ2-5; D may correspond to TRBD1 or TRBD2 (5 bases each). The CDR3 covers 14 residues. Trimming removed 8 bases at V and 1 base at J, with 14 bases between. The germline CDR1 and CDR2 sequences are SEHNR and FQNEAQ (reference sequence).

The chain is built from TRBV4-3 and TRBJ2-7; a possible D gene is TRBD1 (5 bases). The CDR3 runs to 15 residues. CDR1 is LGHNA, CDR2 YSLEER, per germline. The germline V and J ends were trimmed by 0 bases and 0 bases, with 9 bases remaining between them. CDR3 DNA: TGCGCCAGCAGCCAAGATTCCGGACACTCCTACGAGCAGTACTTC. It specifies CASSQDSGHSYEQYF.

The V call is TRBV7-3, the J call TRBJ2-3; tentative D call: TRBD2 (5 bases). This CDR3 has 14 residues. Trimming stripped 5 bases from V and 1 base from J, with 10 bases between. Germline values: CDR1 SGHTA, CDR2 FQGTGA. In DNA form, the CDR3 reads TGTGCCAGCAGCCCTGGACTCGGCACAGATACGCAGTATTTT. Translated: CASSPGLGTDTQYF.

The gene calls are TRBV12-3 or TRBV12-4 and TRBJ2-2, with D tentatively TRBD2 (5 bases). V was cut by 6 bases and J by 5 bases, with 13 bases left in between. The CDR3 has 14 amino acids. The CDR3 here is CASRRAWTTGELFF. CDR3 DNA: TGTGCCAGCAGGAGAGCCTGGACTACCGGGGAGCTGTTTTTT.

In this sample, this clonotype turned up a few times. The genes are TRBV7-8 and TRBJ1-1, with D maybe TRBD1 (6 bases). The CDR3 is 16 amino acids. CDR1 and CDR2 (germline): SGHVS, FQNEAQ. Trimming left V 5 bases short and J 4 bases short, with 20 bases between. For the CDR3, the DNA is TGTGCCAGCAGCCCGCCGACAGGAACCCCGGGCACTGAAGCTTTCTTT. This gives the protein CASSPPTGTPGTEAFF. The full variable domain, in which reference TRBV7-8 and TRBJ1-1 provide the parts outside the CDR3, is GAGVSQSPRYKVAKRGQDVALRCDPISGHVSLFWYQQALGQGPEFLTYFQNEAQLDKSGLPSDRFFAERPEGSVSTLKIQRTQQEDSAVYLCASSPPTGTPGTEAFFGQGTRLTVV.

In its sample, this clonotype was seen a few times. This chain links TRBV12-3 or TRBV12-4 with TRBJ1-6; 11 bases line up with TRBD1. Trimming at V came to 0 bases and at J to 8 bases, leaving 0 bases not matched to a gene. This CDR3 region has 15 residues. In DNA, the CDR3 is TGTGCCAGCAGTTTAGCGGGACAGGGGGATTCACCCCTCCACTTT. This gives the protein CASSLAGQGDSPLHF.

The chain combines TRBV4-3 with TRBJ2-1, with D unclear. Trimming removed 3 bases at V and 5 bases at J, with 8 bases between. In germline, CDR1 is LGHNA, CDR2 YSLEER. The CDR3 length is 13 residues. CDR3 in DNA: TGCGCCAGCAGCCATATCTCAGACAATGAGCAGTTCTTC. Its translation is CASSHISDNEQFF.

The rearrangement links TRBV29-1 to TRBJ1-5; D might be TRBD1 (6 bases). This CDR3 region has 13 residues. Looked up from germline, CDR1 is SQVTM and CDR2 is ANQGSEA. V gave up 6 bases and J gave up 1 base, with 10 bases separating them. CDR3 bases: TGCAGCGTCCTCCAGGGGAGCAATCAGCCCCAGCATTTT. The encoded protein is CSVLQGSNQPQHF.

The chain couples TRBV30 to TRBJ2-1, with 9 nucleotides matching TRBD2. The germline CDR1 and CDR2 sequences are GTSNPN and SVGIG (reference sequence). V lost 1 base and J lost 4; bases outside the gene matches: 11. There are 17 residues in the CDR3. CDR3 in DNA: TGTGCCTGGAGTGGTACAGGGACTAGCTTCAGGTACAATGAGCAGTTCTTC. Its protein is CAWSGTGTSFRYNEQFF.

In this sample, this clonotype turned up a few times. Because the CDR3's place on the DNA is in doubt, the DNA is left out and the CDR3 is given as listed by TCRdb. The chain recombines TRBV13 with TRBJ1-4. With termini counted, the CDR3 has 13 amino acids. Per the germline V gene, CDR1 is PRHDT and CDR2 is FYEKMQ (reference sequence). The CDR3 is CASSFMSVSELFF.

The rearrangement joins TRBV6-5 to TRBJ1-1, with no clear D. V gave up 6 bases and J gave up 8 bases, with 16 bases separating them. Germline CDR1 MNHEY, CDR2 SVGAGI. CDR3 size: 13 residues. CDR3 in DNA: TGTGCCAGCAGCCGTCCTGTGGGGAGCGAAGCTTTCTTT. Translated: CASSRPVGSEAFF.

This clonotype was picked up a small number of times. The J gene is TRBJ1-5, the V gene TRBV4-1, with D possibly matching TRBD1 (5 bases). Germline-derived CDR1 and CDR2 are MGHRA and YSYEKL. V was shortened by 2 bases and J by 1 base, with 12 bases between the two germline ends. The CDR3 has 16 amino acids. DNA of the CDR3: TGCGCCAGCAGCCAACTAGCCGACAGCAGCAATCAGCCCCAGCATTTT. It is translated as CASSQLADSSNQPQHF.

This clonotype was counted once. This chain links TRBV4-1 with TRBJ2-3; 9 positions match TRBD2. The CDR3 covers 16 residues. With 3 bases clipped from V and 2 bases from J, the junction kept 6 bases outside the gene matches. The germline V gene encodes CDR1 MGHRA and CDR2 YSYEKL. CDR3 loop: CASSHLLAGYTDTQYF. CDR3 DNA: TGCGCCAGCAGCCACTTACTAGCGGGCTACACAGATACGCAGTATTTT.

A few counts support this clonotype. This chain joins TRBV5-5 and TRBJ1-1; D gene unclear. Germline V gene lookup returns CDR1 SGHKS and CDR2 YYEKEE (reference sequence). The CDR3 has 12 amino acids. The V gene lost 5 bases and the J gene lost 4 bases, with 9 bases spanning the gap. CDR3 sequence: CASSGLGTEAFF. The CDR3 region has the DNA TGTGCCAGCAGTGGCCTAGGCACTGAAGCTTTCTTT.

This chain joins TRBV24-1 and TRBJ1-5, with D possibly being TRBD1 (6 bases). This CDR3 spans 14 amino acids. V lost 4 bases and J lost 2, with 8 bases in between. CDR1 KGHDR and CDR2 SFDVKD come from the germline V gene. The CDR3 nucleotides are TGTGCCACCAGTGACTCAGGGGGCAATCAGCCCCAGCATTTT. This translates into CATSDSGGNQPQHF.